The sequence of this TCR beta chain was determined in a study of T cells after yellow fever vaccination. The CDR3 sequence is 13 residues long. Trimming took 3 bases from V and 5 from J, leaving 8 bases between them. CDR1 SGHVS and CDR2 FQNEAQ come from the germline V gene. The sample holds many counts of this clonotype. Using its own MiXCR run on the 5' RACE reads, TCRdb lists one record per CDR3 protein. The table has 95,000 to 100,000 distinct CDR3 sequences, 4.5% to 6% seen once. The input for sequencing was CD8+ T cells sorted from PBMCs, taken 10 days after the yellow fever booster vaccination. This TCR was sampled from a man aged 18 to 30 who received the YFV17D yellow fever vaccine. J is TRBJ2-1 and V is TRBV7-8; D uncertain. CDR3 coding DNA: TGTGCCAGCAGCTTGGTCAGAGACAATGAGCAGTTCTTC. As protein: CASSLVRDNEQFF.